A single sample gave rise to the 18 T cell receptor beta chains below, sequenced in a study of CD8+ T cells in alopecia areata. Extracted RNA was reverse transcribed, and the resulting cDNA served as sequencing template. Some clones are missing from TCRdb's copy, which holds only in-frame ones; the method was immunoSEQ multiplex PCR. Of fewer than 200,000 clones in the sample, about three fifths were seen once. Stated treatment: oral pan-JAK inhibitor, 5-10 mg twice daily. The sequences come from CD4+ T cells sorted from blood, collected at roughly week 58, from a patient treated with tofacitinib. Receptor source: a human donor with alopecia areata.

The CDR3 DNA is TGCAGCGTTGAATATGACAGGGGGGTGGACGAGCAGTACTTC. Its translation: CSVEYDRGVDEQYF. V and J are TRBV29-1 and TRBJ2-7; 9 bases agree with TRBD1. With 2 bases clipped from V and 5 bases from J, the junction kept 7 bases outside the gene matches. CDR1 is SQVTM and CDR2 is ANQGSEA in the germline V gene. CDR3 length: 14 residues.

This rearrangement joins TRBV5-6 to TRBJ2-5, with 10 bases aligning to TRBD2. The junction had 13 bases not matched to a gene; V was cut back by 4 bases and J by 4 bases. This CDR3 comprises 17 residues. The germline V gene encodes CDR1 SGHDT and CDR2 YYEEEE. CDR3 sequence reads: CASSPRASGGEAETQYF. DNA for the CDR3: TGTGCCAGCAGCCCCAGGGCGAGCGGGGGGGAGGCAGAGACCCAGTACTTC.

The chain joins TRBV29-1 to TRBJ2-1; TRBD2 is a possible D gene (6 bases). V was trimmed by 5 bases and J by 7 bases, leaving 15 bases between them. This CDR3 contains 13 residues. CDR1 and CDR2 from the germline V gene are SQVTM and ANQGSEA. The chain's CDR3 is CSVSRAGTNEQFF. The CDR3 DNA sequence: TGCAGCGTTTCCAGGGCGGGAACAAATGAGCAGTTCTTC.

The chain carries TRBV7-9 and TRBJ2-2; 8 bases are shared with TRBD2. Germline V gene lookup returns CDR1 SEHNR and CDR2 FQNEAQ (reference sequence). V lost 6 bases to trimming and J lost 2 bases; unmatched junction nucleotides: 5. This CDR3 spans 15 amino acids. The CDR3 spells CASRPTSGNTGELFF. Here the CDR3 DNA reads TGTGCCAGCAGGCCCACTAGCGGCAACACCGGGGAGCTGTTTTTT. The full variable domain, rest sourced from reference TRBV7-9 and TRBJ2-2, is DTGVSQNPRHKITKRGQNVTFRCDPISEHNRLYWYRQTLGQGPEFLTYFQNEAQLEKSRLLSDRFSAERPKGSFSTLEIQRTEQGDSAMYLCASRPTSGNTGELFFGEGSRLTVL.

This chain connects TRBV7-9 to TRBJ1-4; tentatively, D is TRBD1 (6 bases). Germline CDR1 and CDR2: SEHNR and FQNEAQ (reference sequence). The CDR3 is 15 amino acids. Trimming stripped 0 bases from V and 8 bases from J, with 13 bases between. The CDR3 nucleotides are TGTGCCAGCAGCTTAGCGTCAGGGGCATGGGAAAAACTGTTTTTT. This codes for CASSLASGAWEKLFF.

The rearrangement joins TRBV5-6 to TRBJ2-2; D perhaps matches TRBD2 (5 bases). Trimming took off 0 bases at V and 4 bases at J, with 7 bases between the two ends. The CDR3 runs to 14 residues. CDR1 is SGHDT, CDR2 YYEEEE, per germline. The CDR3 DNA follows: TGTGCCAGCAGCTTGGTTACTAGCACCGGGGAGCTGTTTTTT. This gives the protein CASSLVTSTGELFF. Combining the CDR3 with reference TRBV5-6 and TRBJ2-2 gives the whole variable domain DAGVTQSPTHLIKTRGQQVTLRCSPKSGHDTVSWYQQALGQGPQFIFQYYEEEERQRGNFPDRFSGHQFPNYSSELNVNALLLGDSALYLCASSLVTSTGELFFGEGSRLTVL.

The chain recombines TRBV13 with TRBJ1-2; 9 nucleotides align to TRBD1. The V gene's germline CDR1 is PRHDT and CDR2 FYEKMQ (reference sequence). There are 16 residues in the CDR3. Unmatched junction bases numbered 3, after V lost 1 base and J lost 0 bases. The chain's CDR3 is CASSLEQGASNYGYTF. The CDR3 DNA reads TGTGCCAGCAGCTTAGAACAGGGGGCTTCTAACTATGGCTACACCTTC.

The V gene is TRBV19, the J gene TRBJ2-3; possible D gene TRBD2, 5 bases. Germline V gene lookup returns CDR1 LNHDA and CDR2 SQIVND (reference sequence). The CDR3 is 16 amino acids. V was trimmed by 6 bases and J by 2 bases, leaving 18 bases between them. In nucleotides, the CDR3 is TGTGCCAGTAGAGACCGAGGAGCGGCGCACACAGATACGCAGTATTTT. It codes for CASRDRGAAHTDTQYF.

In its sample, this clone was seen a few times. The genes are TRBV29-1 and TRBJ2-3; no clear D. Germline values: CDR1 SQVTM, CDR2 ANQGSEA. Trimming cost V 2 bases and J 2 bases, with 2 bases left between them. This CDR3 has 11 residues. This CDR3 reads CSVEYTDTQYF. The CDR3 region has the DNA TGCAGCGTTGAATACACAGATACGCAGTATTTT.

A single count supports this clone. The chain carries TRBV7-3 and TRBJ1-2; no clear D gene. V lost 1 base to trimming and J lost 2 bases, with 14 bases between them. CDR1 and CDR2 (germline): SGHTA, FQGTGA. The CDR3 loop spans 16 amino acids. CDR3 sequence (DNA): TGTGCCAGCAGCTTAAACCCCGAGTCTGGCAACTATGGCTACACCTTC. It codes for CASSLNPESGNYGYTF.

This clone occurred a few times. This chain uses TRBV11-2 with TRBJ1-2; 8 nucleotides line up with TRBD1. From germline, CDR1 is SGHAT and CDR2 FQNNGV. J was trimmed by 4 bases and V by 5 bases; bases with no gene match: 21. The CDR3 is 19 amino acids. The CDR3 sequence is CASSPRRPGGTGSFYGYTF. CDR3 nucleotide sequence: TGTGCCAGCAGCCCGCGAAGACCCGGGGGGACAGGAAGTTTCTATGGCTACACCTTC.

The gene calls are TRBV18 and TRBJ1-4, with unresolved D. The V and J ends lost 5 bases and 6 bases respectively, with 10 bases between them. From germline, CDR1 is KGHSH and CDR2 LQKENI. The CDR3 runs 13 residues. CDR3 in DNA: TGTGCCAGCTCAAGAGGGCACGATGAAAAACTGTTTTTT. Its translation: CASSRGHDEKLFF.

This clone was counted only a few times. The chain combines TRBV6-5 with TRBJ1-1; D uncertain. V was shortened by 6 bases and J by 7 bases, with 15 bases between the two germline ends. This CDR3 is 13 amino acids long. Looked up from germline, CDR1 is MNHEY and CDR2 is SVGAGI. The CDR3 is CASRQQREGEAFF. DNA of the CDR3: TGTGCCAGCAGACAACAAAGGGAGGGTGAAGCTTTCTTT.

The chain uses TRBV7-2 and TRBJ2-1; 7 bases map to TRBD1. The V gene's germline CDR1 is SGHTA and CDR2 FQGNSA. The CDR3 contains 13 residues. Germline trimming cut 5 bases from V and 7 bases from J; bases unmatched to any gene: 5. The CDR3 spells CASSRQGKNEQFF. CDR3 bases: TGTGCCAGCAGCCGACAGGGTAAGAATGAGCAGTTCTTC.

The rearrangement joins TRBV5-1 to TRBJ1-1; D gene uncertain. Germline CDR1 and CDR2: SGHRS and YFSETQ. The CDR3 is made up of 15 amino acids. V lost 0 bases, J lost 2 bases, and 11 bases lay in between. CDR3 nucleotide sequence: TGCGCCAGCAGCTTGGGTGGCGGAGACAACACTGAAGCTTTCTTT. Protein sequence: CASSLGGGDNTEAFF. Full variable domain (outside the CDR3, taken from reference TRBV5-1 and TRBJ1-1): KAGVTQTPRYLIKTRGQQVTLSCSPISGHRSVSWYQQTPGQGLQFLFEYFSETQRNKGNFPGRFSGRQFSNSRSEMNVSTLELGDSALYLCASSLGGGDNTEAFFGQGTRLTVV.

The chain couples TRBV9 to TRBJ2-3; no definite D call. The germline V gene has CDR1 SGDLS and CDR2 YYNGEE. V lost 3 bases, J lost 2 bases, and 4 bases lay in between. The CDR3 totals 12 residues. The CDR3 protein is CASSASTDTQYF. CDR3 sequence (DNA): TGTGCCAGCAGCGCCTCCACAGATACGCAGTATTTT.

This chain uses TRBV10-2 with TRBJ1-1, with no clear D. CDR1 and CDR2 from the germline V gene are WSHSY and SAAADI. The CDR3 extends over 12 amino acids. The V end was cut by 0 bases, the J end by 7 bases, with 6 bases between. Here the CDR3 reads CASSESSGEAFF. The CDR3 DNA reads as TGCGCCAGCAGTGAGTCGAGCGGTGAAGCTTTCTTT.

The chain joins TRBV29-1 to TRBJ2-5, with a tentative D call TRBD2 (6 bases). CDR1 and CDR2 (germline): SQVTM, ANQGSEA. The V and J ends lost 3 bases and 0 bases respectively, with 14 bases between them. The CDR3 totals 15 residues. The CDR3 loop is CSVDRAGTYQETQYF. Here the CDR3 DNA reads TGCAGCGTTGATAGGGCGGGGACGTACCAAGAGACCCAGTACTTC.